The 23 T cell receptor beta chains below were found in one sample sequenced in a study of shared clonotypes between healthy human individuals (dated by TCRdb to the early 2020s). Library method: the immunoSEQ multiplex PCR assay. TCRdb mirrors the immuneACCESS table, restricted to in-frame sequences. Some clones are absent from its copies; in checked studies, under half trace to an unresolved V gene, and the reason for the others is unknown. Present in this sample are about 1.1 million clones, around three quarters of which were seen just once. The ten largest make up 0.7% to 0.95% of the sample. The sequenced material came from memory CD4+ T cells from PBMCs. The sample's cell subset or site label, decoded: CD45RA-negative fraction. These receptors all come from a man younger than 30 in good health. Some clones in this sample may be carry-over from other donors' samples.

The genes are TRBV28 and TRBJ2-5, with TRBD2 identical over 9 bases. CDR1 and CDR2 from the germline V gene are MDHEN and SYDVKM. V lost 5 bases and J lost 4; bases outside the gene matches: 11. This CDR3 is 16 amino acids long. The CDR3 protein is CASSPSLAGVRETQYF. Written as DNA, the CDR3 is TGTGCCAGCAGTCCCAGTTTAGCGGGAGTACGAGAGACCCAGTACTTC.

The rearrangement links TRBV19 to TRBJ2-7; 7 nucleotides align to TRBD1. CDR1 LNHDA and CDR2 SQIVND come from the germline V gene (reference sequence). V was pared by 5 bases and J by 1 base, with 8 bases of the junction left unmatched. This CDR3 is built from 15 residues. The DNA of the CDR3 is TGTGCCAGTAGTCTCCCGTCGGGACAGTCCTACGAGCAGTACTTC. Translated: CASSLPSGQSYEQYF.

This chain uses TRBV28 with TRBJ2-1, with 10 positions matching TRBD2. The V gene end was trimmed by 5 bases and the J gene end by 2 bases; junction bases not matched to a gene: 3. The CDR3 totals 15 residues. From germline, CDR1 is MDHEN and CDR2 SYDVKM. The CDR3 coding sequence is TGTGCCAGCAGTGGAGCGGGAGGGCCCTACAATGAGCAGTTCTTC. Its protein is CASSGAGGPYNEQFF.

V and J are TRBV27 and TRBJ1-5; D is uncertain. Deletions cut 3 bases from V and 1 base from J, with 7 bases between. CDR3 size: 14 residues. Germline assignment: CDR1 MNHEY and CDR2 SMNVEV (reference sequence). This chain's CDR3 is CASSLVLSNQPQHF. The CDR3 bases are TGTGCCAGCAGTTTGGTGTTGAGCAATCAGCCCCAGCATTTT.

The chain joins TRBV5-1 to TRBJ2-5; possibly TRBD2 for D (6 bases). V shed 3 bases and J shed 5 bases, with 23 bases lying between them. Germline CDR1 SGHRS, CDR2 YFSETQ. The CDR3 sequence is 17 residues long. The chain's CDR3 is CASSSEPPLTGVETQYF. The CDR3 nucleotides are TGCGCCAGCAGCTCCGAACCCCCTCTAACGGGGGTGGAGACCCAGTACTTC.

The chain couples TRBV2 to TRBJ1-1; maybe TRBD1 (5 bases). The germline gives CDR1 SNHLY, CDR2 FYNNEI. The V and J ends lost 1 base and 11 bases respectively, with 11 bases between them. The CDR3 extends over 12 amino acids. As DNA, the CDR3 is TGTGCCAGCAGTGAAGACAGGCCGTTGGCTTTCTTT. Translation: CASSEDRPLAFF.

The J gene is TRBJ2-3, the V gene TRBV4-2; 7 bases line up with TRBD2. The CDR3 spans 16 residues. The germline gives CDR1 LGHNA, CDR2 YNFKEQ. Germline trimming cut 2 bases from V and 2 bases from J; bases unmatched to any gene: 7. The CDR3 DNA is TGTGCCAGCAGCCAATTTACTAGCGCCTACACAGATACGCAGTATTTT. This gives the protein CASSQFTSAYTDTQYF.

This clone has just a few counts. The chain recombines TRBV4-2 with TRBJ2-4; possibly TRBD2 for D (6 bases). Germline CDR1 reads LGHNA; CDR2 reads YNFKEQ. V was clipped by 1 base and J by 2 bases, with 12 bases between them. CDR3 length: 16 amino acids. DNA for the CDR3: TGTGCCAGCAGCCAAGGCGGGGTACAGTCCAAAAACATTCAGTACTTC. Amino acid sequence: CASSQGGVQSKNIQYF.

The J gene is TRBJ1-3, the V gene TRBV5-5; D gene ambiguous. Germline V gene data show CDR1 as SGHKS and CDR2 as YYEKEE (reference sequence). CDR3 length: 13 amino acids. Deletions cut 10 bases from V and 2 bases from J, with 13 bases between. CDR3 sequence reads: CASFRDAGNTIYF. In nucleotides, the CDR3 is TGTGCCTCCTTCCGGGATGCTGGAAACACCATATATTTT.

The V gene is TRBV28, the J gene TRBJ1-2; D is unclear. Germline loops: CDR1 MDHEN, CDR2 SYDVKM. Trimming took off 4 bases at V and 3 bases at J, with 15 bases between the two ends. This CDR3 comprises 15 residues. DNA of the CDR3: TGTGCCAGCAGTTCAGGTAGAGGGCGCGACTATGGCTACACCTTC. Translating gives CASSSGRGRDYGYTF.

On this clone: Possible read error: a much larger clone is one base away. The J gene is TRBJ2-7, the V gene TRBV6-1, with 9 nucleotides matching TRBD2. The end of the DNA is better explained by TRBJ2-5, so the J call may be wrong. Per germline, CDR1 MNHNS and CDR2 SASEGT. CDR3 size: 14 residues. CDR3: CASSGAGGAETQYF. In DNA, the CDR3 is TGTGCCAGCAGTGGAGCGGGAGGAGCAGAGACCCAGTACTTC.

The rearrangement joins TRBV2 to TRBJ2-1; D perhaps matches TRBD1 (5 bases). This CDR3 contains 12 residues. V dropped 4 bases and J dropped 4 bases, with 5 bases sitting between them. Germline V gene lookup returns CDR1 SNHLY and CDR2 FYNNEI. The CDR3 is CASSGQYNEQFF. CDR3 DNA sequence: TGTGCCAGCAGTGGACAGTACAATGAGCAGTTCTTC.

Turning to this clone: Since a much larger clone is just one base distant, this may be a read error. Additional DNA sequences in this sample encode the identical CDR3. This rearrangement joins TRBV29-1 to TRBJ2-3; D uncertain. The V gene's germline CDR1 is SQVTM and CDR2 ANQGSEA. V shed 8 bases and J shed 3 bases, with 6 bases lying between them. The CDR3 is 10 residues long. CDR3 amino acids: CSTDTDTQYF. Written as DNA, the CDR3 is TGCAGCACTGATACAGATACGCAGTATTTT.

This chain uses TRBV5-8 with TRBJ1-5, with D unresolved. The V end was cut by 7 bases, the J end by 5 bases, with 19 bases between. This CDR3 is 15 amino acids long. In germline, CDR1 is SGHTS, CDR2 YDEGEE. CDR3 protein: CASGHSWGSDQPQHF. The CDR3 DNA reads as TGTGCCAGCGGCCACTCATGGGGTAGTGATCAGCCCCAGCATTTT. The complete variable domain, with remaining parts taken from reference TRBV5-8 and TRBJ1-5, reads EAGVTQSPTHLIKTRGQQATLRCSPISGHTSVYWYQQALGLGLQFLLWYDEGEERNRGNFPPRFSGRQFPNYSSELNVNALELEDSALYLCASGHSWGSDQPQHFGDGTRLSIL.

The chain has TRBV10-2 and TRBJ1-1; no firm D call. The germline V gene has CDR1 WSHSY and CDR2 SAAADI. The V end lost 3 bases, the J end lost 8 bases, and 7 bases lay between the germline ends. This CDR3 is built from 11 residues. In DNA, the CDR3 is TGCGCCAGCAGTGACGATACAGAAGCTTTCTTT. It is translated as CASSDDTEAFF.

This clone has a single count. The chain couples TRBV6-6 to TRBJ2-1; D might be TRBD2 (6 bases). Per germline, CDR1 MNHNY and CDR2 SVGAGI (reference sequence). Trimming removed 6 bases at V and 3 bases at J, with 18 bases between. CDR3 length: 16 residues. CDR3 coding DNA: TGTGCCAGCAGCTCTAAACTAGCCTGGAGCTACAATGAGCAGTTCTTC. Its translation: CASSSKLAWSYNEQFF.

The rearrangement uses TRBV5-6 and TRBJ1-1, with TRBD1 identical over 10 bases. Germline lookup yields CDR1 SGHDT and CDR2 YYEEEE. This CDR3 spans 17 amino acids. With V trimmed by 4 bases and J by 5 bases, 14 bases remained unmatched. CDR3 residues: CASSQLLIGTGDTEAFF. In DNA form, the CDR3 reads TGTGCCAGCAGCCAATTATTAATTGGGACAGGGGATACTGAAGCTTTCTTT.

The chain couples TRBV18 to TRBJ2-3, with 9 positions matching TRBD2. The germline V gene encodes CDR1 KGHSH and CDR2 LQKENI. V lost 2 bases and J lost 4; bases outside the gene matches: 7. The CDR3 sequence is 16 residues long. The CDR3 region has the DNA TGTGCCAGCTCACCATTAGCGGGAGCAGCGGCAGATACGCAGTATTTT. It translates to CASSPLAGAAADTQYF.

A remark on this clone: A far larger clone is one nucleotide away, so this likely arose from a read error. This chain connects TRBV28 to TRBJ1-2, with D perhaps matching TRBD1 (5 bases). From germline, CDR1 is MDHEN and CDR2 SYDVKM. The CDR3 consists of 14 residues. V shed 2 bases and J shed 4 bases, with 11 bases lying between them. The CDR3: CASSLTSGFYGYTF. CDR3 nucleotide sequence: TGTGCCAGCAGTTTAACATCAGGGTTCTATGGCTACACCTTC.

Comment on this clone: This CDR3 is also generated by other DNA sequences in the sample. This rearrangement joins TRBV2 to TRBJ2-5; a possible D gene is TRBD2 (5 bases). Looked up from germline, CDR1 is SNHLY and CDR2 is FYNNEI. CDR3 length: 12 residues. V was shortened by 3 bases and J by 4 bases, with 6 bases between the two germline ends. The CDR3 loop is CASSDRGETQYF. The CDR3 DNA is TGTGCCAGCAGTGATCGGGGAGAGACCCAGTACTTC.

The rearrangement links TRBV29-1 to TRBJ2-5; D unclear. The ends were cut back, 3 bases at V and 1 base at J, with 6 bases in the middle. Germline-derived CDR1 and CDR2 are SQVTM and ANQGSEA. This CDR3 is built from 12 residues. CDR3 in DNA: TGCAGCGTTGAGGTTATCCAAGAGACCCAGTACTTC. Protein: CSVEVIQETQYF.

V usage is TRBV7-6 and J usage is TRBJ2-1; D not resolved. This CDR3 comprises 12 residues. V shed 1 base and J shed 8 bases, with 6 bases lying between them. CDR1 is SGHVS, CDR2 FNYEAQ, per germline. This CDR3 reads CASSLGFDEQFF. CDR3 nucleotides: TGTGCCAGCAGCTTAGGATTTGATGAGCAGTTCTTC.

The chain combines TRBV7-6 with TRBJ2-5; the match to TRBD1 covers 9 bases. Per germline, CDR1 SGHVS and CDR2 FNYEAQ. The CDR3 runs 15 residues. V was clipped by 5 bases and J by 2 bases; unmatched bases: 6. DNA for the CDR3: TGTGCCAGCAGCGCCCGGGACAGGGCACAAGAGACCCAGTACTTC. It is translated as CASSARDRAQETQYF.